Presented here are 32 T cell receptor beta chains from one specimen sequenced in a study of shared clonotypes between healthy human individuals. Generated by immunoSEQ multiplex PCR, the TCRdb table keeps only in-frame clones and is missing some. This table holds hundreds of thousands of clones, about 74% found once. Sequencing input: memory CD4+ T cells sorted from blood. Subset reported: CD45RA-negative fraction. All receptors come from a woman between 25 and 40 years old in good health.

This clone appeared a few times. The J gene is TRBJ1-1, the V gene TRBV7-2; D gene uncertain. The CDR3 loop spans 13 amino acids. Germline CDR1 reads SGHTA; CDR2 reads FQGNSA. V was pared by 5 bases and J by 0 bases, with 7 bases between. In DNA, the CDR3 is TGTGCCAGCAGCACAGCCATGAACACTGAAGCTTTCTTT. Encoded protein: CASSTAMNTEAFF.

The J gene is TRBJ2-2, the V gene TRBV14; 7 nucleotides agree with TRBD1. Germline-derived CDR1 and CDR2 are SGHDN and FVKESK. There are 15 residues in the CDR3. V lost 5 bases and J lost 5; bases outside the gene matches: 8. This CDR3 reads CASSFRQGRTGELFF. The CDR3 region has the DNA TGTGCCAGCAGCTTCCGACAGGGACGGACCGGGGAGCTGTTTTTT.

The V gene is TRBV6-5, the J gene TRBJ1-1, with D perhaps TRBD1 (6 bases). CDR3 length: 15 amino acids. Trimming left V 6 bases short and J 1 base short, with 15 bases between. Germline assignment: CDR1 MNHEY and CDR2 SVGAGI. The CDR3 region has the DNA TGTGCCAGCAGGCCCTTAGACAGGACGAACACTGAAGCTTTCTTT. It codes for CASRPLDRTNTEAFF.

V and J are TRBV2 and TRBJ2-1, with TRBD2 identical over 7 bases. Germline CDR1 and CDR2: SNHLY and FYNNEI. With V trimmed by 6 bases and J by 9 bases, 14 bases remained unmatched. The CDR3 has 15 residues. CDR3 bases: TGTGCCAGCAGAACCGGGACGGGAGGTAGGAGTGAGCAGTTCTTC. Residues: CASRTGTGGRSEQFF.

This clone was detected only once. The chain couples TRBV4-1 to TRBJ2-7, with 7 bases lining up with TRBD2. Germline loops: CDR1 MGHRA, CDR2 YSYEKL. The V and J ends lost 4 bases and 3 bases, in that order; junction bases with no gene match: 6. CDR3 length: 14 amino acids. Written as DNA, the CDR3 is TGCGCCAGCAGCCTCGGACTAGTGGGCTACGAGCAGTACTTC. Encoded protein: CASSLGLVGYEQYF.

The J gene is TRBJ2-7, the V gene TRBV28, with D perhaps matching TRBD2 (5 bases). The V gene's germline CDR1 is MDHEN and CDR2 SYDVKM. The CDR3 length is 13 residues. Trimming removed 5 bases at V and 3 bases at J, with 11 bases between. The CDR3 DNA reads as TGTGCCAGCAGTCCCCAGCGGATCTACGAGCAGTACTTC. Translation gives CASSPQRIYEQYF.

Regarding this clone: Other nucleotide sequences from this sample produce the same CDR3. The rearrangement joins TRBV5-1 to TRBJ1-1; no definite D call. This CDR3 comprises 13 residues. Germline V gene sequence: CDR1 SGHRS, CDR2 YFSETQ. V shed 2 bases and J shed 1 base, with 6 bases lying between them. The CDR3 here is CASSLRANTEAFF. In nucleotides, the CDR3 is TGCGCCAGCAGCTTACGGGCGAACACTGAAGCTTTCTTT.

This clone was counted between two and nine times. V and J are TRBV21-1 and TRBJ2-5; the DNA was not compared with TRBD1, the D call given in the table. TRBV21-1 is annotated as a pseudogene. CDR3 size: 15 residues. The CDR3 region is CASSPGTGREETQYF. The DNA of the CDR3 is TGTGCCAGCAGTCCCGGGACAGGGAGAGAAGAGACCCAGTACTTC.

This chain links TRBV6-6 with TRBJ2-3; the D gene could be TRBD1 or TRBD2 (5 bases each). Germline loops: CDR1 MNHNY, CDR2 SVGAGI (reference sequence). V shed 6 bases and J shed 4 bases, with 11 bases lying between them. The CDR3 consists of 13 residues. The DNA for the CDR3 is TGTGCCAGCAGGGGACGTCGTTCAGATACGCAGTATTTT. Its translation: CASRGRRSDTQYF.

The chain has TRBV6-5 and TRBJ1-5, with no clear D. Deletions cut 7 bases from V and 4 bases from J, with 11 bases between. The germline CDR1 and CDR2 sequences are MNHEY and SVGAGI. CDR3 length: 13 residues. The chain's CDR3 is CASTKQANQPQHF. In nucleotides, the CDR3 is TGTGCCAGCACCAAGCAAGCTAATCAGCCCCAGCATTTT.

In this sample, this clone turned up once. The gene calls are TRBV2 and TRBJ2-2; unclear D gene. The CDR3 has 14 amino acids. CDR1 and CDR2 from the germline V gene are SNHLY and FYNNEI. V lost 4 bases and J lost 1, with 7 bases in between. For the CDR3, the DNA is TGTGCCAGCAGTGCGACGGGGAACACCGGGGAGCTGTTTTTT. Encoded protein: CASSATGNTGELFF.

As concerns this clone: This same CDR3 is encoded by further DNA sequences in the sample. The V and J genes are TRBV11-2 and TRBJ2-2; D remains unclear. The CDR3 spans 13 residues. Germline values: CDR1 SGHAT, CDR2 FQNNGV. Trimming shortened V by 3 bases and J by 4 bases, and 6 bases separated the two germline ends. CDR3 in amino acids: CASSLDVTGELFF. CDR3 bases: TGTGCCAGCAGCTTGGATGTCACCGGGGAGCTGTTTTTT.

The V gene is TRBV19, the J gene TRBJ2-1, with a tentative D call TRBD1 (5 bases). The CDR3 totals 15 residues. V lost 7 bases and J 7 bases, leaving 20 bases between the germline ends. The germline CDR1 and CDR2 sequences are LNHDA and SQIVND (reference sequence). CDR3 residues: CASNAGLGVGNEQFF. CDR3 DNA sequence: TGTGCCAGTAACGCCGGGTTAGGGGTGGGGAATGAGCAGTTCTTC. Filled out from reference TRBV19 and TRBJ2-1, the complete variable domain reads DGGITQSPKYLFRKEGQNVTLSCEQNLNHDAMYWYRQDPGQGLRLIYYSQIVNDFQKGDIAEGYSVSREKKESFPLTVTSAQKNPTAFYLCASNAGLGVGNEQFFGPGTRLTVL.

This clone was recorded a few times. This chain joins TRBV5-1 and TRBJ2-3; D uncertain. Germline CDR1 reads SGHRS; CDR2 reads YFSETQ. The CDR3 runs 15 residues. V lost 3 bases, J lost 0 bases, and 11 bases lay in between. CDR3 DNA sequence: TGCGCCAGCAGCTGGGCCGTGGTGAGCACAGATACGCAGTATTTT. The encoded protein is CASSWAVVSTDTQYF.

The V and J genes are TRBV18 and TRBJ1-5; D uncertain. Germline-derived CDR1 and CDR2 are KGHSH and LQKENI. CDR3 length: 13 residues. Trimming pared 2 bases from V and 3 bases from J, leaving 5 bases between. The CDR3 region is CASSPVNNQPQHF. The CDR3 DNA follows: TGTGCCAGCTCACCAGTTAACAATCAGCCCCAGCATTTT.

In DNA, the CDR3 is TGTGCCAGCAGCTTACAACTAGCGGGAGGTTTGGAGCAGTTCTTC. Protein product: CASSLQLAGGLEQFF. The chain is built from TRBV11-2 and TRBJ2-1; 12 nucleotides match TRBD2. This CDR3 has 15 residues. The J segment lost 10 bases and the V segment lost 2 bases, leaving 6 bases of the junction unmatched. Germline V gene lookup returns CDR1 SGHAT and CDR2 FQNNGV. Supplemented by reference TRBV11-2 and TRBJ2-1, the full variable domain reads EAGVAQSPRYKIIEKRQSVAFWCNPISGHATLYWYQQILGQGPKLLIQFQNNGVVDDSQLPKDRFSAERLKGVDSTLKIQPAKLEDSAVYLCASSLQLAGGLEQFFGPGTRLTVL.

This clone was counted once. The V gene is TRBV14, the J gene TRBJ2-3, with D unresolved. V was trimmed by 9 bases and J by 1 base, leaving 11 bases between them. Germline lookup yields CDR1 SGHDN and CDR2 FVKESK. The CDR3 sequence is 13 residues long. CDR3 residues: CASGVQGTDTQYF. CDR3 nucleotide sequence: TGTGCCAGTGGGGTCCAGGGCACAGATACGCAGTATTTT.

The rearrangement joins TRBV5-5 to TRBJ2-7; D gene uncertain. Deletions cut 4 bases from V and 1 base from J, with 15 bases between. CDR1 and CDR2 from the germline V gene are SGHKS and YYEKEE (reference sequence). The CDR3 sequence is 15 residues long. DNA for the CDR3: TGTGCCAGCAGCGTACCGGGTAGTAGGTCCTACGAGCAGTACTTC. This encodes CASSVPGSRSYEQYF.

The rearrangement uses TRBV6-5 and TRBJ1-1, with D perhaps TRBD1 (6 bases). The ends were cut back, 6 bases at V and 4 bases at J, with 12 bases in the middle. This CDR3 has 13 residues. CDR1 and CDR2 from the germline V gene are MNHEY and SVGAGI. The CDR3: CASRRKGGTEAFF. CDR3 bases: TGTGCCAGCAGACGAAAAGGGGGCACTGAAGCTTTCTTT.

CDR3 DNA sequence: TGCGCCAGCAGCTCGGCCCTTCCTTTGGGCTATGGCTACACCTTC. Translation: CASSSALPLGYGYTF. This chain links TRBV5-1 with TRBJ1-2; no reliable D call. The length of the CDR3 is 15 residues. The V end was cut by 3 bases, the J end by 4 bases, with 16 bases between. Germline V gene data show CDR1 as SGHRS and CDR2 as YFSETQ.

V is TRBV7-2 and J is TRBJ2-5; TRBD2 matches 7 bases. This CDR3 comprises 14 residues. Germline CDR1 and CDR2: SGHTA and FQGNSA. The junction had 10 bases not matched to a gene; V was cut back by 5 bases and J by 7 bases. DNA of the CDR3: TGTGCCAGCAGCCCCTCGGACGGGGGGTTGACCCAGTACTTC. As protein: CASSPSDGGLTQYF.

CDR3 residues: CASKPGFLEGQYF. DNA for the CDR3: TGTGCCAGCAAACCGGGATTTTTAGAAGGGCAGTACTTC. V and J are TRBV27 and TRBJ2-7, with a possible D match to TRBD2 (5 bases). Germline CDR1 is MNHEY and CDR2 is SMNVEV (reference sequence). This CDR3 is 13 amino acids long. V was pared by 7 bases and J by 9 bases, with 19 bases between.

The genes are TRBV5-1 and TRBJ2-1; either TRBD1 or TRBD2 may supply D (6 bases each). The CDR3 spans 16 residues. The germline V gene encodes CDR1 SGHRS and CDR2 YFSETQ. The V gene lost 4 bases and the J gene lost 0 bases, with 14 bases spanning the gap. This CDR3 reads CASSPEGGGSYNEQFF. CDR3 DNA sequence: TGCGCCAGCAGCCCCGAGGGGGGCGGCTCCTACAATGAGCAGTTCTTC.

Notes on this clone: A read error may be the cause here, since a much bigger clone is one base away. Other DNA sequences of this sample code for an identical CDR3. This chain connects TRBV5-1 to TRBJ1-1; TRBD1 agrees at 11 bases. Germline V gives CDR1 SGHRS, CDR2 YFSETQ. CDR3 size: 14 residues. Germline trimming cut 4 bases from V and 5 bases from J; bases unmatched to any gene: 4. CDR3 region: CASSPGTGGTEAFF. CDR3 sequence (DNA): TGCGCCAGCAGCCCCGGGACAGGGGGAACTGAAGCTTTCTTT.

The chain has TRBV29-1 and TRBJ1-5; TRBD1 aligns across 7 bases. The CDR3 is 14 amino acids. J gave up 4 bases and V 2 bases, and 5 bases lay outside the gene matches. Per germline, CDR1 SQVTM and CDR2 ANQGSEA. CDR3 in amino acids: CSVEYDRENQPQHF. CDR3 bases: TGCAGCGTTGAATATGACAGGGAGAATCAGCCCCAGCATTTT.

The chain carries TRBV18 and TRBJ1-1; D gene ambiguous. The CDR3 spans 13 residues. V dropped 0 bases and J dropped 7 bases, with 9 bases sitting between them. CDR1 is KGHSH, CDR2 LQKENI, per germline. CDR3 sequence reads: CASSPPGRFEAFF. The CDR3 region has the DNA TGTGCCAGCTCACCACCGGGGAGGTTTGAAGCTTTCTTT.

The chain has TRBV7-8 and TRBJ2-7; D unresolved. The germline V gene has CDR1 SGHVS and CDR2 FQNEAQ. The CDR3 covers 14 residues. V lost 5 bases to trimming and J lost 3 bases, with 14 bases between them. The CDR3 is CASSPAGTRYEQYF. CDR3 nucleotides: TGTGCCAGCAGCCCCGCCGGAACTCGCTACGAGCAGTACTTC.

This clone was seen a few times. This chain uses TRBV20-1 with TRBJ2-5; D gene unclear. V was shortened by 3 bases and J by 4 bases, with 6 bases between the two germline ends. CDR3 length equals 11 residues. The V gene's germline CDR1 is DFQATT and CDR2 SNEGSKA (reference sequence). DNA for the CDR3: TGCAGTGCTAGGCCTGGAGAGACCCAGTACTTC. Translated, it gives CSARPGETQYF.

The rearrangement uses TRBV27 and TRBJ2-1, with 9 bases matching TRBD2. The CDR3 contains 17 residues. Per the germline V gene, CDR1 is MNHEY and CDR2 is SMNVEV (reference sequence). J lost 0 bases, V lost 3 bases, and 6 bases had no gene match. The chain's CDR3 is CASSFVPSGVSYNEQFF. DNA for the CDR3: TGTGCCAGCAGTTTCGTCCCTAGCGGGGTCTCCTACAATGAGCAGTTCTTC.

The CDR3 region is CASSYSPGEAFF. CDR3 sequence (DNA): TGTGCCAGCAGTTACTCTCCGGGGGAAGCTTTCTTT. The rearrangement joins TRBV6-5 to TRBJ1-1; D gene uncertain. V was clipped by 0 bases and J by 8 bases, with 7 bases between them. The CDR3 consists of 12 residues. Germline CDR1 and CDR2: MNHEY and SVGAGI.

On this clone: This sequence may be a read error, since a much larger clone differs from it by one base. CDR3 DNA: TGTGCCAGCAGCTTAGGGGCAGATACGCAGTATTTT. Translated: CASSLGADTQYF. The V and J genes are TRBV7-6 and TRBJ2-3; the D is unclear. Looked up from germline, CDR1 is SGHVS and CDR2 is FNYEAQ. Trimming removed 1 base from V and 4 bases from J, with 3 bases in between. This CDR3 has 12 amino acids.

The V gene is TRBV5-4, the J gene TRBJ2-3, with D possibly TRBD2 on 6 matching bases. The ends were cut back, 3 bases at V and 2 bases at J, with 13 bases in the middle. The CDR3 runs to 15 residues. The germline gives CDR1 SGHNT, CDR2 YYREEE (reference sequence). CDR3 loop: CASSSPSDLTDTQYF. For the CDR3, the DNA is TGTGCCAGCAGCTCCCCTAGCGACCTCACAGATACGCAGTATTTT.